This T cell receptor (beta chain) was recorded in a study of human T cells and chemical hapten exposure. V was shortened by 4 bases and J by 4 bases, with 5 bases between the two germline ends. There are 11 residues in the CDR3. TCRdb fed the RACE reads into MiXCR, producing one record per CDR3 protein. The profile covers about 120,000 distinct CDR3 sequences, with approximately 12% appearing a single time and approximately 2.8% taken by the ten largest. This clonotype was seen at least ten times. Indicated time point: pre-sensitization, week 0. Indicated treatment: therapeutic diphenylcyclopropenone sensitization with weekly scalp DPC.

The TCR sequence derives from a woman aged 18-29 years with alopecia areata. Some clones in this sample may be carry-over from other donors' samples. This sample comprised whole blood, obtained in connection with sensitization to the hapten diphenylcyclopropenone (DPC). The chain carries TRBV12-3 or TRBV12-4 and TRBJ2-7; D not resolved. The CDR3 region has the DNA TGTGCCAGCAGTTACAAGTACGAGCAGTACTTC. Protein sequence: CASSYKYEQYF.